This T cell receptor beta chain came from a study of blood T cell repertoires in COVID-19. Overall study: PBMCs, B-cell-depleted T cells, or T cells were the source of the cDNA or gDNA that made up the material.

The authors' processing: Reference gene primer amplification gave nucleated cell count estimates. The protocol was immunoSEQ multiplex PCR, while the TCRdb copy is restricted to in-frame clones and leaves out a portion. V and J calls and clone size are those listed in that table; D and trimming were worked out from the DNA. Here the sample spans roughly 100,000 clones, around 79% being singletons. V was trimmed by 1 base and J by 0 bases, leaving 10 bases between them. CDR3 size: 17 residues. From germline, CDR1 is LNHDA and CDR2 SQIVND (reference sequence). The receptor's source is a woman older than 75 with acute or convalescent COVID-19. J is TRBJ2-6 and V is TRBV19; no firm D call. The sequenced sample was peripheral blood. CDR3 protein: CASSIGTDVSGANVLTF. For the CDR3, the DNA is TGTGCCAGTAGTATAGGCACAGATGTCTCTGGGGCCAACGTCCTGACTTTC.